This T cell receptor (beta chain) is from a study of blood T cell repertoires in COVID-19 (dated by TCRdb to about 2020). About the investigation overall: Collaborator samples came from the United States, Italy and Spain and covered acute and convalescent phases of COVID-19. The material from the prospective study consisted of cDNA or gDNA derived from T cells, B-cell-depleted T cells, or PBMCs. Subjects who had been exposed to COVID-19, were actively infected with it, or had recovered from it provided the deeply sampled blood TCRbeta repertoires that made up the dataset. The repertoires were released in a freely available public database meant as a resource for research on the immune response to SARS-CoV-2. The samples were drawn from the first 160 participants of the ongoing ImmuneRACE study and from some 1,300 subjects provided by 6 global collaborators. The sample metadata nearly always contained a de-identified subject ID, COVID-19 status, age in years and sex. Where available, HLA class I and class II types were obtained from metadata supplied by the sample provider rather than from assay-based typing. Broader findings and caveats from the paper: The quantity of clinical and demographic metadata differed by source and by participant and was supplied without curation.

Each collaborating institution followed its own protocols to collect whole blood in K2EDTA tubes. Collaborator samples were shipped for TCRbeta analysis as frozen whole blood, isolated PBMCs, or DNA extracted from either sample type. The germline V gene yields MDHEN for CDR1 and SYDVKM for CDR2. V and J are truncated by 7 bases and 2 bases respectively, leaving an intervening sequence of 17 bases. The CDR3 runs 15 residues from the cysteine to the phenylalanine. Only the CDR3 region is kept as DNA, spanning 45 bases read in frame from base 1. Turning to this clone: Its recognized antigen is unknown. Per-nucleotide qualities are absent, and no much larger clonotype sits a single base away.

The immunoSEQ Assay, a bias-controlled multiplex PCR, was used to amplify TCRbeta CDR3 regions from genomic DNA. In the paper's pipeline: Nucleated cell counts per sample were estimated from amplification of reference gene primers within the assay. To quantify the absolute abundance of each unique TCRbeta CDR3 rearrangement, sequence reads were collapsed and filtered. For each sample, productive Simpson clonality was calculated by taking the square root of Simpson's diversity index across productive rearrangements. TCRdb provides this immuneACCESS table in a form limited to in-frame rearrangements. Some clones are lacking; in checked studies, under half of them reflect an unresolved V gene, and why the rest are absent is not known. The V and J calls and clone size were taken over from that table, and D and trimming were inferred from the DNA. The sample table records 120,000 to 150,000 clones; about 88% of these occur just once. The ten largest clones take up approximately 2.5% of the sample.

This chain joins TRBV28 to TRBJ1-2; possibly the D gene is TRBD1, per 6 matching bases. The sequencing sample was made of peripheral blood. The sequence was obtained from a human donor with acute or convalescent COVID-19. The donor label of this sample is uncertain. In nucleotides, the sequence is TGTGCCAGCACCCCTAGGGGGAGGGCGAACTATGGCTACACCTTC. This sequence encodes CASTPRGRANYGYTF.